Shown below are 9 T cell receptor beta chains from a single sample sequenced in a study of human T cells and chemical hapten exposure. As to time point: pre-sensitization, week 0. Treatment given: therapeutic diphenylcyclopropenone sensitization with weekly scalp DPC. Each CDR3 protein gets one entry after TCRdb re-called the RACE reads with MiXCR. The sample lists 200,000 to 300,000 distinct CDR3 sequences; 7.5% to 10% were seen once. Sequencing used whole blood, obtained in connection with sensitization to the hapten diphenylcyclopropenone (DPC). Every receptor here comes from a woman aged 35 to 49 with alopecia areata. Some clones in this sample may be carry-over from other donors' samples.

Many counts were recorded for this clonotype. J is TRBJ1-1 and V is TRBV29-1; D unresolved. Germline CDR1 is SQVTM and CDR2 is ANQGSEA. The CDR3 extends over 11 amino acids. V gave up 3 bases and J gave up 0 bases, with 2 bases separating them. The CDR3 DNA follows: TGCAGCGTTGAGGTGAACACTGAAGCTTTCTTT. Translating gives CSVEVNTEAFF.

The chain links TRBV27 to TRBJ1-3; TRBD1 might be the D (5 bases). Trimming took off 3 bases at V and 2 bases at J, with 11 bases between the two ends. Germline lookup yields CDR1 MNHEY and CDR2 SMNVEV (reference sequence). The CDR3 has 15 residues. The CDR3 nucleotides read TGTGCCAGCAGTTTCCAGGGCCTTCCTGGAAACACCATATATTTT. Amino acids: CASSFQGLPGNTIYF.

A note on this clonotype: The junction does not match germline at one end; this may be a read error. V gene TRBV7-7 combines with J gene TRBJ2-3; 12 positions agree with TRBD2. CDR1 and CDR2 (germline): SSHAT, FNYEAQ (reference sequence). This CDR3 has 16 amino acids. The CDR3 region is CASSMTSGGLGDTQYF. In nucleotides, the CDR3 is TGTGCTAGCAGCATGACTAGCGGGGGCCTGGGAGATACGCAGTATTTT.

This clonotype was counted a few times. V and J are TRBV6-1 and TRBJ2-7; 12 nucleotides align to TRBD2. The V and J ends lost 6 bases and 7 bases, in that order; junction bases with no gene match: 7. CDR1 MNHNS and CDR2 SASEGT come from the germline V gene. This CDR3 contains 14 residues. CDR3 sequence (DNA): TGTGCCAGCAGCTCTAGCGGGAGGGCGGGAGAGCAGTACTTC. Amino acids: CASSSSGRAGEQYF.

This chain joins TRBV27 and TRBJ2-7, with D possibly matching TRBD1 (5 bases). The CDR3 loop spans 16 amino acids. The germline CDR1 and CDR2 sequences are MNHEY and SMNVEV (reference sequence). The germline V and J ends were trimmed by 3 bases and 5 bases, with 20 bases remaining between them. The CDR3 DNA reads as TGTGCCAGCAGTTTGCTCAGCTCTTGGGGCCCCGACGAGCAGTACTTC. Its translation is CASSLLSSWGPDEQYF.

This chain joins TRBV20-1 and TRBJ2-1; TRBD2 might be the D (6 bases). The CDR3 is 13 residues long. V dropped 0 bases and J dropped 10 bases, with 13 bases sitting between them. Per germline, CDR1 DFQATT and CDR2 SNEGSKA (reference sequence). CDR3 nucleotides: TGCAGTGCTAGAGATGGTTCGGAGGGCGAGCAGTTCTTC. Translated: CSARDGSEGEQFF.

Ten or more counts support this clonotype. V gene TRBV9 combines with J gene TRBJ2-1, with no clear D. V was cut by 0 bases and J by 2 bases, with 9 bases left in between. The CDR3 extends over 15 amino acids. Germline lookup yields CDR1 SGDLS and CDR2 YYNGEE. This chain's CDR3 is CASSVDLQPYNEQFF. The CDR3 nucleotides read TGTGCCAGCAGCGTAGATCTTCAACCCTACAATGAGCAGTTCTTC.

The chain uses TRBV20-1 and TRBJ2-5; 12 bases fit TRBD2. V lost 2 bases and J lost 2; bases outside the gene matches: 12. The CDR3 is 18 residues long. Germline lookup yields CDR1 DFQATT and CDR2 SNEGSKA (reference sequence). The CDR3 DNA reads TGCAGTGCTAGATCGCCCGGACTAGCGGGAAGTACACAAGAGACCCAGTACTTC. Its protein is CSARSPGLAGSTQETQYF.

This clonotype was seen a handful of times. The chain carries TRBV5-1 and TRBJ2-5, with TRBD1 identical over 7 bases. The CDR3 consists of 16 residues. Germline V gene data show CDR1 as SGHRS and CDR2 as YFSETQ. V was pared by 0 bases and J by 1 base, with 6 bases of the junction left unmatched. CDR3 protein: CASSLEPTGRQETQYF. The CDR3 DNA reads TGCGCCAGCAGCTTGGAACCGACAGGGCGCCAAGAGACCCAGTACTTC.